This T cell receptor (beta chain) was sequenced for a study of CD8 T cells in Susac syndrome. The length of the CDR3 is 22 residues. Germline assignment: CDR1 DFQATT and CDR2 SNEGSKA (reference sequence). The T cells that were sequenced for TCR beta were CD8+ and CD4+ cells from blood. A word on this clonotype: One end of the junction varies from germline; a read error may be responsible.

When the RNA was reverse transcribed, random hexamers were used with an input of about 0.5 to 1 ug. Multiplex immunoSEQ PCR targeted 54 Vbeta and 13 Jbeta TCR beta segments. TCRdb re-derived calls from the immunoSEQ multiplex PCR reads in MiXCR, one entry per CDR3 protein. The table lists under 550,000 distinct CDR3 sequences, around 85% of them singletons. Specimen: CD8+ T cells from PBMCs. The TCR sequence derives from a human donor with multiple sclerosis. The chain combines TRBV20-1 with TRBJ2-7; a weak D match, TRBD1 (8 bases). CDR3 nucleotide sequence: TGCAGTGCAAGAGCGGGGTGGGCAGGGGGCCAAACTAGCGAGACGACCCCCTACGAGCAGTACTTC. The encoded protein is CSARAGWAGGQTSETTPYEQYF.